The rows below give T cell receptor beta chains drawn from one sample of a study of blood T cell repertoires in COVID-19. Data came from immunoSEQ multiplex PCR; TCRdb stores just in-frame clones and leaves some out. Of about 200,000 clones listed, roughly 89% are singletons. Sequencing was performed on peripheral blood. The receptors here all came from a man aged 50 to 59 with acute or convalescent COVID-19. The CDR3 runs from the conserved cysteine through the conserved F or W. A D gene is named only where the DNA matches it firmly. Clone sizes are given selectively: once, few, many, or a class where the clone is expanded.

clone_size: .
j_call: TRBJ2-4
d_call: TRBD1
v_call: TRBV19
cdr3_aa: CASSRLWDRGTSNIQYF
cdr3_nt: TGTGCCAGTAGTAGACTCTGGGACAGGGGGACGTCGAACATTCAGTACTTC

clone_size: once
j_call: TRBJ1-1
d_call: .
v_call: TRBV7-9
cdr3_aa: CASSFQGSEAFF
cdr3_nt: TGTGCCAGCAGCTTCCAGGGATCTGAAGCTTTCTTT

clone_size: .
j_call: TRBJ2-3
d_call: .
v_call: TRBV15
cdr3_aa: CATSRDSLWERNDTQYF
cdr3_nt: TGTGCCACCAGCAGAGATTCCTTGTGGGAGCGAAATGATACGCAGTATTTT

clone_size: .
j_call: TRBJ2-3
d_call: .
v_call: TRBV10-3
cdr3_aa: CAISSSTDTQYF
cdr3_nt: TGTGCCATCAGTTCTAGCACAGATACGCAGTATTTT

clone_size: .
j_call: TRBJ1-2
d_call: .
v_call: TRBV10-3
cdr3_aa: CAIGAGQGYTF
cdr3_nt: TGTGCCATCGGCGCAGGGCAGGGCTACACCTTC

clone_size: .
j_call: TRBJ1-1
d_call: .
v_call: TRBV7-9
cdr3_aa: CASSLDRNTEAFF
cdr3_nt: TGTGCCAGCAGCTTAGACAGGAACACTGAAGCTTTCTTT

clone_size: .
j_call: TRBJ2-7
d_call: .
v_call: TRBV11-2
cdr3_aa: CASSLQQDSSYEQYF
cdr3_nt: TGTGCCAGCAGCTTACAACAGGACAGCTCCTACGAGCAGTACTTC

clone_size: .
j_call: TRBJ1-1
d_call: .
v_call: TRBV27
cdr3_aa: CASSFTGTAEAFF
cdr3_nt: TGTGCCAGCAGTTTTACAGGGACCGCTGAAGCTTTCTTT

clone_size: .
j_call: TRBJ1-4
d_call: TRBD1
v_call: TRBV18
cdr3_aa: CASSPWGTGEKLFF
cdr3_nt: TGTGCCAGCTCACCATGGGGGACAGGAGAAAAACTGTTTTTT

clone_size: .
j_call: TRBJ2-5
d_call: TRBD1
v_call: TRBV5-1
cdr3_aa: CASSLLGQGRETQYF
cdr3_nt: TGCGCCAGCAGCTTGTTAGGACAGGGGAGAGAGACCCAGTACTTC

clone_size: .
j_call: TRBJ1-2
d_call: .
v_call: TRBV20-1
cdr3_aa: CSATPPGYTF
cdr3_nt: TGCAGTGCTACCCCTCCCGGCTACACCTTC

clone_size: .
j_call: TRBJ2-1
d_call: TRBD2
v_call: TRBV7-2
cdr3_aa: CASSPSGSSYNEQFF
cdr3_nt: TGTGCCAGCAGCCCTAGCGGGTCCTCCTACAATGAGCAGTTCTTC

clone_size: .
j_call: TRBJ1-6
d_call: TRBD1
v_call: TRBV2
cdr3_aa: CASSTGQHNSPLHF
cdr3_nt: TGTGCCAGCAGCACGGGACAGCATAATTCACCCCTCCACTTT

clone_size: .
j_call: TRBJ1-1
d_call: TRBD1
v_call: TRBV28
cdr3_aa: CASCGRGRVKRDTEAFF
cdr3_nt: TGTGCCAGCTGTGGCAGGGGGCGCGTCAAGAGGGACACTGAAGCTTTCTTT

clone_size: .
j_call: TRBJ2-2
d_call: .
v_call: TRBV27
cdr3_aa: CASSLSRGYTGELFF
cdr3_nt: TGTGCCAGCAGTTTATCACGGGGTTACACCGGGGAGCTGTTTTTT

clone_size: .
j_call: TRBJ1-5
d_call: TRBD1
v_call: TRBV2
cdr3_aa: CASVGQGGVQPQHF
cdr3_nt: TGTGCCAGCGTGGGACAGGGGGGTGTTCAGCCCCAGCATTTT

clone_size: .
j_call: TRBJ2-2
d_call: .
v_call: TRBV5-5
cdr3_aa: CASSLRSTGELFF
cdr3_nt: TGTGCCAGCAGTCTCCGGTCCACCGGGGAGCTGTTTTTT

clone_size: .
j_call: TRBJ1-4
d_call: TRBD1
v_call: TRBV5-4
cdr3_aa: CASSLGGTGGISGEKLFF
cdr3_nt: TGTGCCAGCAGCTTGGGAGGGACAGGGGGAATCTCTGGTGAAAAACTGTTTTTT

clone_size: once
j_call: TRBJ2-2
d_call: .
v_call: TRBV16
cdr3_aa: CASSQKHGTGELFF
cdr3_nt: TGTGCCAGCAGCCAGAAACATGGCACCGGGGAGCTGTTTTTT

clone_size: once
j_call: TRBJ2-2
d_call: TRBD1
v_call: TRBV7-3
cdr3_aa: CASTSGGQGIPLNTGELFF
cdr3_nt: TGTGCCAGCACTTCGGGGGGACAGGGGATTCCCTTGAACACCGGGGAGCTGTTTTTT

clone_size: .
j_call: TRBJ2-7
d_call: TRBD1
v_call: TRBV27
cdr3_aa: CASSLLQGAYEQYF
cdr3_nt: TGTGCCAGCAGTTTATTACAGGGGGCTTACGAGCAGTACTTC

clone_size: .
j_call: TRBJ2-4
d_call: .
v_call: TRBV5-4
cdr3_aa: CASSKEKRSIQYF
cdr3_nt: TGTGCCAGCAGCAAGGAAAAAAGGAGCATTCAGTACTTC

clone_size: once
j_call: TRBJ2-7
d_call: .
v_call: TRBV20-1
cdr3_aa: CSASVVYGQYF
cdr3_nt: TGCAGTGCTAGCGTGGTTTACGGGCAGTACTTC

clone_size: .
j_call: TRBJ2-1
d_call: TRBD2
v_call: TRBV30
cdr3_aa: CAWSRLAGGNEQFF
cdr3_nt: TGTGCCTGGAGCCGGCTAGCGGGGGGCAATGAGCAGTTCTTC

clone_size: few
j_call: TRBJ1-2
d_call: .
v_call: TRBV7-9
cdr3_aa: CASSPRDNYGYTF
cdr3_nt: TGTGCCAGCAGCCCACGGGACAATTATGGCTACACCTTC

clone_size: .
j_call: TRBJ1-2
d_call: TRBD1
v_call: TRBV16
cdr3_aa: CASSQSGVTGAYGYTF
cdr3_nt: TGTGCCAGCAGCCAATCCGGCGTAACAGGGGCCTATGGCTACACCTTC

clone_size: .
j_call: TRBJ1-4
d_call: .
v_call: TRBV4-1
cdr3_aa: CASSQEGTRRENEKLFF
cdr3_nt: TGCGCCAGCAGCCAAGAGGGAACGAGGAGGGAGAATGAAAAACTGTTTTTT

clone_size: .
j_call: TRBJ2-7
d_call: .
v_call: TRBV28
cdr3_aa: CASSLFQGTYEQYF
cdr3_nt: TGTGCCAGCAGTTTATTTCAGGGAACCTACGAGCAGTACTTC

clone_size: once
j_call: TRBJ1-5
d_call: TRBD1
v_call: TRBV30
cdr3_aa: CAWNRGGNQPQHF
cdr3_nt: TGTGCCTGGAACAGGGGCGGAAATCAGCCCCAGCATTTT

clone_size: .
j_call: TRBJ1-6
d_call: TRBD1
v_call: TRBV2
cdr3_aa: CASSEQGQVNSPLHF
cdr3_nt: TGTGCCAGCAGTGAACAGGGACAGGTTAATTCACCCCTCCACTTT

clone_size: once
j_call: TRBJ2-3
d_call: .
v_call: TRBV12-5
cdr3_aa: CASGGENTDTQYF
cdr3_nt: TGTGCTAGTGGAGGGGAAAACACAGATACGCAGTATTTT

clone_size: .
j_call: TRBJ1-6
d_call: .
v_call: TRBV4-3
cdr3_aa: CASSQAYPGSPLHF
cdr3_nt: TGCGCCAGCAGCCAAGCGTACCCTGGCTCACCCCTCCACTTT

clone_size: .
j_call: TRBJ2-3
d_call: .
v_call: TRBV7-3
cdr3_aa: CASSPQRTDTQYF
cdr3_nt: TGTGCCAGCAGCCCCCAGAGGACAGATACGCAGTATTTT

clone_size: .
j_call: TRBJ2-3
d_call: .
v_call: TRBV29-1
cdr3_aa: CSVPRVSTDTQYF
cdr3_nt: TGCAGCGTTCCACGAGTGAGCACAGATACGCAGTATTTT

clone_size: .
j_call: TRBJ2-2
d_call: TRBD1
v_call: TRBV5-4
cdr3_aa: CASSDRGVYTGELFF
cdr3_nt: TGTGCCAGCAGCGACAGGGGGGTTTACACCGGGGAGCTGTTTTTT

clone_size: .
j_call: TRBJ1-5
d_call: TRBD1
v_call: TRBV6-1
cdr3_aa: CASSDDRVLSNQPQHF
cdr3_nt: TGTGCCAGCAGTGACGACAGGGTATTGAGCAATCAGCCCCAGCATTTT

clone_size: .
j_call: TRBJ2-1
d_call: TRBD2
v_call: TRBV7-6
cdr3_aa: CASSLGGGTSGRNEQFF
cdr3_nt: TGTGCCAGCAGCTTAGGGGGGGGGACTAGCGGGAGAAATGAGCAGTTCTTC

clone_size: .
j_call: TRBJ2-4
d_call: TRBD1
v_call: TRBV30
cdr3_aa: CAWSVRRDRGNIQYF
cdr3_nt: TGTGCCTGGAGTGTCCGTCGGGACAGGGGAAACATTCAGTACTTC

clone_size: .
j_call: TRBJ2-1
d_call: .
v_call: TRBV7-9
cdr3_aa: CASSSPDFSSYNEQFF
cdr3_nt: TGTGCCAGCAGCTCACCCGACTTTAGCTCCTACAATGAGCAGTTCTTC

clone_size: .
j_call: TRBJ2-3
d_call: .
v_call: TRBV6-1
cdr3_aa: CASSEWQGITDTQYF
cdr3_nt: TGTGCCAGCAGTGAATGGCAGGGCATCACAGATACGCAGTATTTT

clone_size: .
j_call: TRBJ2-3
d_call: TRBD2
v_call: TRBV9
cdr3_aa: CASSAFGGAGADTQYF
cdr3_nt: TGTGCCAGCAGCGCCTTCGGGGGGGCCGGGGCAGATACGCAGTATTTT

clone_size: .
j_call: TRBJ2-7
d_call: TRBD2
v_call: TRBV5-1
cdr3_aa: CASSLLTSGSYEQYF
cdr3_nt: TGCGCCAGCAGCCTACTGACTAGCGGTTCCTACGAGCAGTACTTC

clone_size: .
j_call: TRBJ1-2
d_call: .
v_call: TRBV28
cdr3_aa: CASNPGAVGNYGYTF
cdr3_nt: TGTGCCAGCAATCCAGGGGCGGTGGGGAACTATGGCTACACCTTC

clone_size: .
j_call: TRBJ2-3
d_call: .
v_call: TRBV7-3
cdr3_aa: CASSLSPQGTDTQYF
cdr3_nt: TGTGCCAGCAGCTTATCCCCCCAGGGCACAGATACGCAGTATTTT